These T cell receptor beta chains were read from a single sample in a study of naive and memory T cell subsets. Via MiXCR, TCRdb re-called the UMI-ligation and nested PCR reads, giving one row per CDR3 protein. The table shows more than 120,000 distinct CDR3 sequences, with approximately 21% occurring only once. The material sequenced was naive CD8+ T cells from blood. These receptors all stem from a human donor in good health. CDR3s include the opening cysteine and the closing phenylalanine or tryptophan. A D gene is named only where the DNA matches it firmly.

>-|TRBV5-6
CASSPWTGLPTEAFF
>-|TRBV29-1
CSVEGFGRLGETQYF
>TRBD1|TRBV3-1
CASSQLGTGRTEAFF
>-|TRBV29-1
CSVSRGLNQPQHF
>-|TRBV6-5
CASSGTVGNEQFF
>-|TRBV28
CASSPAPGVMNTEAFF
>TRBD1|TRBV27
CASSFGQGSGYTF
>-|TRBV2
CASSGYSSYEQYF
>-|TRBV4-3
CASSQESQGNEQFF
>TRBD2|TRBV2
CASSVGTSDTDTQYF
>-|TRBV10-3
CAMGRSDSYNEQFF
>-|TRBV29-1
CSVLQGDSLQPQHF
>-|TRBV19
CASSPRTADTQYF
>-|TRBV7-9
CASAFTGDSLQKYNEQFF
>-|TRBV7-2
CASSFDHTDTQYF
>-|TRBV7-8
CASSTTYIDRTTSTDTQYF
>TRBD2|TRBV2
CASTESSGSASDTGELFF
>TRBD2|TRBV20-1
CSASYLAGEQYF